These T cell receptor beta chains were read from a single sample in a study of cytomegalovirus exposure and HLA in healthy donors. The assay was immunoSEQ multiplex PCR, and TCRdb's table has in-frame clones only and misses some. The sample has under 200,000 clones; 75% to 90% are singletons. The sequenced material came from PBMCs. The source is a human donor in good health. CDR3s include the opening cysteine and the closing phenylalanine or tryptophan. Fields, in order: J gene, D gene, clone size, V gene, CDR3 protein, CDR3 DNA. A D gene is named only where the DNA matches it firmly. Size is stated for part of the rows, as once, few or many counts, or as a class when the clone is expanded.

TRBJ1-1 - - TRBV11-2 CASSFEVINTEAFF TGTGCCAGCAGCTTCGAGGTGATTAACACTGAAGCTTTCTTT
TRBJ2-2 - - TRBV6-1 CASSRNGTPRELFF TGTGCCAGCAGTCGTAACGGGACACCCCGGGAGCTGTTTTTT
TRBJ1-2 - - TRBV27 CASSLFSSANYGYTF TGTGCCAGCAGTTTATTCTCTTCGGCTAACTATGGCTACACCTTC
TRBJ1-6 - once TRBV6-5 CASSYSMGAGSSPLHF TGTGCCAGCAGTTACTCGATGGGAGCGGGGAGTTCACCCCTCCACTTT
TRBJ2-7 - - TRBV30 CASRDSIPEEQYF TGTGCCTCCCGGGACTCCATACCCGAAGAGCAGTACTTC
TRBJ2-2 - - TRBV6-6 CASGSEAHTGELFF TGTGCCAGCGGGTCGGAAGCGCACACCGGGGAGCTGTTTTTT
TRBJ2-5 TRBD2 - TRBV5-4 CASSTVAGGKSMTETQYF TGTGCCAGCAGCACCGTAGCGGGGGGGAAATCAATGACGGAGACCCAGTACTTC
TRBJ2-7 TRBD1 few TRBV5-8 CASSLVGQGEQYF TGTGCCAGCAGCTTGGTCGGACAGGGAGAGCAGTACTTC
TRBJ2-5 - - TRBV7-2 CASSLGGVGSQETQYF TGTGCCAGCAGCTTAGGGGGCGTTGGAAGCCAAGAGACCCAGTACTTC
TRBJ2-3 TRBD1 once TRBV7-9 CASSDRQGRGTDTQYF TGTGCCAGCAGCGACCGACAGGGAAGGGGCACAGATACGCAGTATTTT
TRBJ1-1 TRBD1 few TRBV6-5 CASSFRGRVTEAFF TGTGCCAGCAGTTTCAGGGGGCGCGTCACTGAAGCTTTCTTT
TRBJ1-1 TRBD1 - TRBV7-9 CASSSRQGANTEAFF TGTGCCAGCAGCTCGCGACAGGGTGCGAACACTGAAGCTTTCTTT
TRBJ2-3 TRBD2 few TRBV5-1 CASRTSGARTDTQYF TGCGCCAGTCGGACTAGCGGGGCCCGCACAGATACGCAGTATTTT
TRBJ2-2 TRBD2 - TRBV5-3 CARKAGGLETGELFF TGTGCCAGAAAAGCGGGGGGGCTTGAGACCGGGGAGCTGTTTTTT
TRBJ2-5 - - TRBV4-1 CASRSNQETQYF TGCGCCAGCAGGTCCAATCAAGAGACCCAGTACTTC
TRBJ2-7 TRBD2 - TRBV18 CASSPSGGDYEQYF TGTGCCAGCTCACCTAGCGGGGGCGACTACGAGCAGTACTTC
TRBJ1-6 TRBD1 once TRBV7-9 CASSLVGTGGRMDSPLHF TGTGCCAGCAGCTTAGTCGGGACAGGGGGTCGTATGGATTCACCCCTCCACTTT
TRBJ2-5 - - TRBV27 CASSFSRGDQETQYF TGTGCCAGCAGTTTTTCACGCGGGGACCAAGAGACCCAGTACTTC
TRBJ2-7 - - TRBV2 CASKGPGTPSSYEQYF TGTGCCAGCAAAGGTCCCGGGACACCCAGCTCCTACGAGCAGTACTTC
TRBJ1-6 - few TRBV6-5 CASSYAQASPLHF TGTGCCAGCAGTTACGCTCAGGCTTCACCCCTCCACTTT
TRBJ2-3 TRBD2 - TRBV9 CASSVAGGASTDTQYF TGTGCCAGCAGCGTAGCGGGGGGTGCTAGCACAGATACGCAGTATTTT
TRBJ2-2 TRBD1 - TRBV7-6 CASSLQQGTNTGELFF TGTGCCAGCAGCTTACAACAGGGGACGAACACCGGGGAGCTGTTTTTT
TRBJ2-7 - - TRBV9 CASSVAGVSSSYEQYF TGTGCCAGCAGCGTAGCAGGGGTCAGCAGCTCCTACGAGCAGTACTTC
TRBJ1-2 TRBD1 - TRBV13 CASSPGTGDSGGYTF TGTGCCAGCAGCCCCGGGACAGGGGATTCGGGAGGCTACACCTTC
TRBJ1-3 - once TRBV5-1 CASSTDSSGNTIYF TGCGCCAGCAGCACTGATTCCTCTGGAAACACCATATATTTT
TRBJ1-2 TRBD1 once TRBV5-4 CASSLEPGQAVYGYTF TGTGCCAGCAGCTTGGAGCCGGGACAGGCGGTCTATGGCTACACCTTC
TRBJ1-3 TRBD1 - TRBV5-1 CASSLATGAGNTIYF TGCGCCAGCAGCTTGGCAACAGGGGCTGGAAACACCATATATTTT
TRBJ2-1 TRBD2 - TRBV4-1 CASSQEPSGGGGYSYNEQFF TGCGCCAGCAGCCAAGAACCTAGCGGGGGGGGTGGATACTCCTACAATGAGCAGTTCTTC
TRBJ2-5 TRBD2 - TRBV4-3 CASSQVLAAPETQYF TGCGCCAGCAGCCAAGTACTAGCGGCCCCAGAGACCCAGTACTTC
TRBJ1-2 - once TRBV4-3 CASSHSIAFNYGYTF TGCGCCAGCAGCCATTCTATCGCATTTAACTATGGCTACACCTTC
TRBJ2-3 - - TRBV4-3 CASRTSLAGQDTQYF TGCGCCAGCAGGACTAGTCTCGCGGGGCAGGATACGCAGTATTTT
TRBJ1-5 - - TRBV27 CASSEIQGNQPQHF TGTGCCAGCAGTGAAATCCAGGGGAATCAGCCCCAGCATTTT
TRBJ1-3 - - TRBV7-8 CASSLEDRLSGNTIYF TGTGCCAGCAGCTTAGAAGATAGACTCTCTGGAAACACCATATATTTT
TRBJ2-5 - - TRBV7-2 CASSLGLQETQYF TGTGCCAGCAGCTTAGGACTACAAGAGACCCAGTACTTC
TRBJ2-2 - once TRBV7-3 CASSLTGTNTGELFF TGTGCCAGCAGCTTAACCGGGACAAACACCGGGGAGCTGTTTTTT
TRBJ2-5 - - TRBV6-1 CASSENRRYQETQYF TGTGCCAGCAGTGAAAACCGGAGGTACCAAGAGACCCAGTACTTC
TRBJ2-7 TRBD1 once TRBV7-2 CASSLNRGFYEQYF TGTGCCAGCAGCTTAAACAGGGGGTTCTACGAGCAGTACTTC